These 16 T cell receptor beta chains were all obtained from the same sample, sequenced in a study of T cells in Graves' hyperthyroidism and ophthalmopathy. Amplification of TCR beta CDR3 regions was performed using RNA transcripts as template. Researchers ran a first-round RT-PCR on the TCR CDR3 using the HTBI primer set. TCRdb reanalysed the multiplex PCR reads using MiXCR and keeps one entry per CDR3 protein. Of about 690,000 distinct CDR3 sequences listed, approximately 15% are singletons. Source material: blood. The origin of the receptors is a man aged 45-60 years with Graves' hyperthyroidism.

A few counts support this clonotype. This rearrangement joins TRBV9 to TRBJ2-7; D gene unclear. Trimming took off 0 bases at V and 0 bases at J, with 10 bases between the two ends. The CDR3 sequence is 15 residues long. Germline V lookup: CDR1 SGDLS, CDR2 YYNGEE. The CDR3 loop is CASSVGAEGSYEQYF. In DNA, the CDR3 is TGTGCCAGCAGCGTAGGGGCAGAAGGCTCCTACGAGCAGTACTTC.

This clonotype was observed a handful of times. The CDR3 loop is CASSLAMSPGTDTQYF. The CDR3 nucleotides are TGTGCCAGCAGCTTGGCGATGAGTCCAGGAACAGATACGCAGTATTTT. The rearrangement joins TRBV5-5 to TRBJ2-3; D ambiguous. This CDR3 is 16 amino acids long. The germline V gene encodes CDR1 SGHKS and CDR2 YYEKEE (reference sequence). With 0 bases removed from V and 3 bases from J, the gap between germline ends came to 14 bases. The complete variable domain, with remaining parts taken from reference TRBV5-5 and TRBJ2-3, reads DAGVTQSPTHLIKTRGQQVTLRCSPISGHKSVSWYQQVLGQGPQFIFQYYEKEERGRGNFPDRFSARQFPNYSSELNVNALLLGDSALYLCASSLAMSPGTDTQYFGPGTRLTVL.

This clonotype was picked up a small number of times. V gene TRBV30 combines with J gene TRBJ2-2; no definite D call. Germline lookup yields CDR1 GTSNPN and CDR2 SVGIG (reference sequence). Trimming pared 2 bases from V and 4 bases from J, leaving 8 bases between. The CDR3 spans 13 residues. The CDR3: CAWSSQTTGELFF. CDR3 nucleotide sequence: TGTGCCTGGAGTTCCCAGACCACCGGGGAGCTGTTTTTT. The complete variable domain, with remaining parts taken from reference TRBV30 and TRBJ2-2, reads SQTIHQWPATLVQPVGSPLSLECTVEGTSNPNLYWYRQAAGRGLQLLFYSVGIGQISSEVPQNLSASRPQDRQFILSSKKLLLSDSGFYLCAWSSQTTGELFFGEGSRLTVL.

This clonotype was counted ten times or more. V usage is TRBV7-2 and J usage is TRBJ2-5; TRBD1 is a possible D gene (5 bases). The V end lost 3 bases, the J end lost 1 base, and 12 bases lay between the germline ends. The CDR3 contains 15 residues. CDR1 SGHTA and CDR2 FQGNSA come from the germline V gene. CDR3 loop: CASSFRQNPQETQYF. DNA for the CDR3: TGTGCCAGCAGCTTTCGACAGAACCCCCAAGAGACCCAGTACTTC. The full variable domain, its missing parts supplied by reference TRBV7-2 and TRBJ2-5, is GAGVSQSPSNKVTEKGKDVELRCDPISGHTALYWYRQSLGQGLEFLIYFQGNSAPDKSGLPSDRFSAERTGGSVSTLTIQRTQQEDSAVYLCASSFRQNPQETQYFGPGTRLLVL.

This clonotype was recorded at least ten times. This rearrangement joins TRBV11-2 to TRBJ2-7, with D possibly called TRBD1 or TRBD2 (5 bases each). Germline CDR1 and CDR2: SGHAT and FQNNGV. This CDR3 has 14 residues. V lost 2 bases to trimming and J lost 3 bases, with 11 bases between them. CDR3 loop: CASSLSPGSYEQYF. The DNA of the CDR3 is TGTGCCAGCAGCTTATCCCCAGGGAGCTACGAGCAGTACTTC.

With respect to this clonotype: Germline and junction disagree at one end, which may indicate a read error. V usage is TRBV7-7 and J usage is TRBJ2-1; tentatively, D is TRBD2 (5 bases). Germline V gene data show CDR1 as SSHAT and CDR2 as FNYEAQ (reference sequence). The CDR3 is 15 residues long. This CDR3 is CASSLAAASYNEQFF. CDR3 DNA sequence: TGTGCTAGCAGCTTAGCAGCGGCATCCTACAATGAGCAGTTCTTC.

This clonotype was observed a handful of times. The chain uses TRBV15 and TRBJ1-4; D unclear. Trimming shortened V by 5 bases and J by 5 bases, and 9 bases separated the two germline ends. The CDR3 is 13 residues long. Germline V gene data show CDR1 as LNHNV and CDR2 as YYDKDF (reference sequence). The CDR3, as DNA: TGTGCCACCAGCGGGAGGTTAAATGAAAAACTGTTTTTT. This encodes CATSGRLNEKLFF.

This clonotype was recorded many times. V and J are TRBV11-2 and TRBJ2-7; tentatively, D is TRBD2 (5 bases). The CDR3 sequence is 15 residues long. V gave up 6 bases and J gave up 0 bases, with 15 bases separating them. Germline V lookup: CDR1 SGHAT, CDR2 FQNNGV. CDR3 sequence reads: CASSPDWASSYEQYF. CDR3 nucleotide sequence: TGTGCCAGCAGTCCGGACTGGGCGAGCTCCTACGAGCAGTACTTC.

The chain is built from TRBV6-5 and TRBJ1-1; D not resolved. Germline V gene sequence: CDR1 MNHEY, CDR2 SVGAGI. The CDR3 has 15 residues. Trimming left V 0 bases short and J 0 bases short, with 8 bases between. The CDR3 sequence is CASSYSSYLNTEAFF. The CDR3 DNA is TGTGCCAGCAGTTACTCGTCCTATTTGAACACTGAAGCTTTCTTT.

This clonotype has just a few counts. The chain combines TRBV28 with TRBJ2-5, with TRBD2 matching 8 bases. CDR1 MDHEN and CDR2 SYDVKM come from the germline V gene. Unmatched junction bases numbered 10, after V lost 3 bases and J lost 4 bases. The CDR3 extends over 16 amino acids. In DNA form, the CDR3 reads TGTGCCAGCAGTTTTTCCGGGAGGGAGTTTGGAGAGACCCAGTACTTC. It specifies CASSFSGREFGETQYF.

The chain links TRBV9 to TRBJ1-5; perhaps TRBD1 as D (5 bases). CDR3 size: 18 residues. Germline CDR1 and CDR2: SGDLS and YYNGEE. Trimming cost V 3 bases and J 0 bases, with 19 bases left between them. CDR3 sequence: CASSDGTPSDYSNQPQHF. DNA for the CDR3: TGTGCCAGCAGCGACGGGACTCCGTCCGATTATAGCAATCAGCCCCAGCATTTT.

This clonotype was counted ten times or more. The chain joins TRBV15 to TRBJ2-5; D uncertain. The CDR3 loop spans 13 amino acids. The V and J ends lost 6 bases and 5 bases respectively, with 13 bases between them. Germline V gives CDR1 LNHNV, CDR2 YYDKDF (reference sequence). Written as DNA, the CDR3 is TGTGCCACCAGATCTGGGATAGAGGAGACCCAGTACTTC. This gives the protein CATRSGIEETQYF. The full variable domain, rest sourced from reference TRBV15 and TRBJ2-5, is DAMVIQNPRYQVTQFGKPVTLSCSQTLNHNVMYWYQQKSSQAPKLLFHYYDKDFNNEADTPDNFQSRRPNTSFCFLDIRSPGLGDTAMYLCATRSGIEETQYFGPGTRLLVL.

This clonotype was recorded many times. The chain uses TRBV28 and TRBJ1-6; D is possibly TRBD1 (6 bases). This CDR3 has 16 residues. Germline-derived CDR1 and CDR2 are MDHEN and SYDVKM. Trimming removed 6 bases at V and 3 bases at J, with 15 bases between. The CDR3 reads CASSTVRGDYNSPLHF. CDR3 coding DNA: TGTGCCAGCAGCACCGTCAGGGGAGACTATAATTCACCCCTCCACTTT.

The V gene is TRBV29-1, the J gene TRBJ1-1, with 7 bases identical to TRBD1. Germline-derived CDR1 and CDR2 are SQVTM and ANQGSEA. CDR3 length equals 11 residues. V trimming: 7 bases; J trimming: 5 bases; junction bases outside the gene matches: 4. The CDR3 DNA reads TGCAGCGCCGAGGGGGCGACTGAAGCTTTCTTT. Its translation: CSAEGATEAFF.

This clonotype was observed a handful of times. The chain uses TRBV5-1 and TRBJ2-3; D is unresolved. CDR1 is SGHRS and CDR2 is YFSETQ in the germline V gene. Trimming stripped 6 bases from V and 5 bases from J, with 13 bases between. The length of the CDR3 is 13 residues. Here the CDR3 DNA reads TGCGCCAGCATGAAGGATCGAGGAGATACGCAGTATTTT. It is translated as CASMKDRGDTQYF.

This clonotype was seen many times. CDR3 region: CASSLSVTGTSGSVPYEQYF. The CDR3 DNA reads as TGTGCCAGCAGTTTATCGGTTACCGGGACTAGCGGGAGTGTCCCCTACGAGCAGTACTTC. The V gene is TRBV27, the J gene TRBJ2-7, with 14 bases identical to TRBD2. This CDR3 spans 20 amino acids. J was trimmed by 2 bases and V by 0 bases; bases with no gene match: 12. Germline values: CDR1 MNHEY, CDR2 SMNVEV (reference sequence).